This T cell receptor (beta chain) was sequenced during a study of T-cell memory formation after mild COVID-19. TCRdb used MiXCR to reprocess the 5' RACE reads, holding one entry per CDR3 protein. The sample has 140,000 to 150,000 distinct CDR3 sequences; 6% to 7% are singletons. At least ten counts were recorded for this clonotype. The CDR3 is 15 amino acids. From germline, CDR1 is MNHNY and CDR2 SVGAGI (reference sequence). V trimming: 4 bases; J trimming: 0 bases; junction bases outside the gene matches: 4. Sequencing was performed on PBMCs or a T cell subset sorted from them (not recorded which). The chain links TRBV6-6 to TRBJ2-7; 9 bases agree with TRBD1. The sequence was obtained from an adult woman who had mild COVID-19 (a few samples of this study predate the infection). Cell type and time point are not known. DNA of the CDR3: TGTGCCAGCAGTTCTAGGACAGGGGCCTCCTACGAGCAGTACTTC. This codes for CASSSRTGASYEQYF.